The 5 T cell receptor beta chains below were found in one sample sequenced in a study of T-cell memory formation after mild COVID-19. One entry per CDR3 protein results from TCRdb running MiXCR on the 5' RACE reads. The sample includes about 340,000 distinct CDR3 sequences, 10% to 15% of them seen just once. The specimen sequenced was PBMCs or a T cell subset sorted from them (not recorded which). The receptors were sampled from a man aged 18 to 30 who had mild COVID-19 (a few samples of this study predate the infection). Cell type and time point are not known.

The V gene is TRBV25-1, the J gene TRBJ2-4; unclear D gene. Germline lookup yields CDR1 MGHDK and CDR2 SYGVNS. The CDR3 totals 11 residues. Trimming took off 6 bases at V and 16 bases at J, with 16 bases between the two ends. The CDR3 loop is CASRRAAKVYF. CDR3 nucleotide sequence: TGTGCCAGCAGAAGGGCCGCAAAAGTCTACTTC.

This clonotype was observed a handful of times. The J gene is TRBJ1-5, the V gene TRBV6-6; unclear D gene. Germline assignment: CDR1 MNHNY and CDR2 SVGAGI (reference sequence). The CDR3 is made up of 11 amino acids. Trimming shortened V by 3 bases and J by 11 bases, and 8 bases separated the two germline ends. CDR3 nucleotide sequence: TGTGCCAGCAGTTATAGCCGTACCCAGCATTTT. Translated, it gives CASSYSRTQHF.

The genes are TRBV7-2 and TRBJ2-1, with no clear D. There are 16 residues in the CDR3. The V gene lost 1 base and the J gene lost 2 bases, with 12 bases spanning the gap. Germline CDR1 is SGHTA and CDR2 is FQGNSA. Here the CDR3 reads CASSLGPVSTYNEQFF. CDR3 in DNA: TGTGCCAGCAGCTTAGGTCCCGTATCTACCTACAATGAGCAGTTCTTC. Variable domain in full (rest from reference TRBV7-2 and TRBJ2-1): GAGVSQSPSNKVTEKGKDVELRCDPISGHTALYWYRQSLGQGLEFLIYFQGNSAPDKSGLPSDRFSAERTGGSVSTLTIQRTQQEDSAVYLCASSLGPVSTYNEQFFGPGTRLTVL.

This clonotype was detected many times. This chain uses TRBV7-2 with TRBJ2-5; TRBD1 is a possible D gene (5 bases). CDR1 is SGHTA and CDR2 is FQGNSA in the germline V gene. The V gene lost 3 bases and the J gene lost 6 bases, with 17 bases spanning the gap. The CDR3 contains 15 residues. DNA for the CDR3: TGTGCCAGCAGCTTGAATGCAGGGCAAAGGAAGACCCAGTACTTC. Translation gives CASSLNAGQRKTQYF. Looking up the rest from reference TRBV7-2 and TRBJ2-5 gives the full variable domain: GAGVSQSPSNKVTEKGKDVELRCDPISGHTALYWYRQSLGQGLEFLIYFQGNSAPDKSGLPSDRFSAERTGGSVSTLTIQRTQQEDSAVYLCASSLNAGQRKTQYFGPGTRLLVL.

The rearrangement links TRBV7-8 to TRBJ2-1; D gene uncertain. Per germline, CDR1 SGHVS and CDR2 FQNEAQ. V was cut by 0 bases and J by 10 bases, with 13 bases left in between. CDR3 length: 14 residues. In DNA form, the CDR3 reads TGTGCCAGCAGCTTAGCCCCCCGGGCGAGCGAGCAGTTCTTC. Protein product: CASSLAPRASEQFF.